This entry describes one T cell receptor beta chain. This was a deep-level run. Several immunoSEQ 96-well plates shared each subset's DNA, each plate a replicate. TCRdb keeps only in-frame clones here, not all; method: immunoSEQ multiplex PCR. The profile shows about 480,000 clones, approximately 79% of them singletons. CDR1 SGHRS and CDR2 YFSETQ come from the germline V gene. V gave up 3 bases and J gave up 6 bases, with 12 bases separating them. The CDR3 spans 13 residues. The entry originates in a study of shared clonotypes between healthy human individuals. J is TRBJ1-2 and V is TRBV5-1; D is unresolved. The source is a woman in her thirties or forties in good health. Some clones in this sample may be carry-over from other donors' samples. The sample taken for sequencing was PBMCs. The CDR3 here is CASSYEGFDGYTF. The CDR3 coding sequence is TGCGCCAGCAGCTATGAGGGTTTTGATGGCTACACCTTC.